The clone carrying this T cell receptor beta chain was observed a few times. The study recruited people aged roughly 18 to 100 years across approximately 25 US areas. Allocation to cohorts depended on clinical history reported by the participants. The sample is drawn from a study of blood T cell repertoires in COVID-19. Germline lookup yields CDR1 SGHRS and CDR2 YFSETQ. V gave up 0 bases and J gave up 8 bases; unmatched junction bases: 6. The length of the CDR3 is 15 residues. The method was immunoSEQ multiplex PCR; TCRdb's version includes in-frame clones alone and lacks a portion of them. The sample holds over 200,000 clones, approximately 80% seen once.

The rearrangement uses TRBV5-1 and TRBJ2-3; 10 bases are shared with TRBD2. The sample comprised PBMCs or T cells enriched from blood (not recorded which). This clonotype was sampled from a man between 60 and 75 years old who had recovered from COVID-19. Here the CDR3 reads CASSLESSGGGTQYF. The CDR3 nucleotides read TGCGCCAGCAGCTTGGAATCTAGCGGGGGTGGTACGCAGTATTTT.